These 22 T cell receptor beta chains were all obtained from the same sample, sequenced in a study of T cell responses to AZD1222 COVID-19 vaccine. Libraries were prepared by immunoSEQ multiplex PCR; TCRdb keeps only in-frame clonotypes and omits some of them. The table records fewer than 120,000 clones, 85% to 90% of them present only once. The sample was peripheral blood, taken 28 days after the second AZD1222 dose. The receptor set was obtained from an adult who received the AZD1222 COVID-19 vaccine.

The genes are TRBV19 and TRBJ2-1; D is unclear. Between the trimmed V and J ends, which lost 3 bases and 0 bases, there was a span of 6 bases. Germline loops: CDR1 LNHDA, CDR2 SQIVND (reference sequence). The CDR3 has 14 amino acids. The CDR3 region is CASSIRHSYNEQFF. The CDR3 DNA reads TGTGCCAGTAGTATCCGGCACTCCTACAATGAGCAGTTCTTC.

This sequence joins TRBV28 and TRBJ2-7, with 8 positions matching TRBD1. Trimming took 8 bases from V and 5 from J; bases not matched to a gene: 14. Germline values: CDR1 MDHEN, CDR2 SYDVKM. The CDR3 contains 15 residues. The CDR3 region has the DNA TGTGCCAGCCTAAACCTGGGACAGGCTTGGGACGAGCAGTACTTC. It is translated as CASLNLGQAWDEQYF.

The chain recombines TRBV28 with TRBJ2-6; D is ambiguous. The CDR3 covers 13 residues. CDR1 and CDR2 (germline): MDHEN, SYDVKM. V lost 9 bases, J lost 2 bases, and 8 bases lay in between. CDR3 in DNA: TGTGCCAGTAGGGTGCCTGGGGCCAACGTCCTGACTTTC. As protein: CASRVPGANVLTF. The full variable domain, rest sourced from reference TRBV28 and TRBJ2-6, is DVKVTQSSRYLVKRTGEKVFLECVQDMDHENMFWYRQDPGLGLRLIYFSYDVKMKEKGDIPEGYSVSREKKERFSLILESASTNQTSMYLCASRVPGANVLTFGAGSRLTVL.

This clone was seen once. This sequence joins TRBV6-5 and TRBJ1-2; 8 bases agree with TRBD1. This CDR3 contains 15 residues. Germline lookup yields CDR1 MNHEY and CDR2 SVGAGI. Losses at the gene ends were 6 bases for V and 8 bases for J; bases not matched to a gene: 14. The CDR3: CASSPGTGLYRGYTF. CDR3 sequence (DNA): TGTGCCAGCAGCCCCGGGACAGGATTGTACCGAGGCTACACCTTC.

The chain combines TRBV7-8 with TRBJ1-6; possible D gene TRBD1, 5 bases. Trimming cost V 2 bases and J 8 bases, with 10 bases left between them. Germline V gives CDR1 SGHVS, CDR2 FQNEAQ. CDR3 size: 14 residues. The CDR3 DNA follows: TGTGCCAGCAGCTTATCGGAAGGGGATTCACCCCTCCACTTT. This gives the protein CASSLSEGDSPLHF.

This clone is medium-sized in the sample. This chain's CDR3 is CSVEQSYSEHYGYTF. The DNA for the CDR3 is TGCAGCGTTGAACAGTCGTATTCAGAGCACTATGGCTACACCTTC. V and J are TRBV29-1 and TRBJ1-2; the D is unclear. V was trimmed by 2 bases and J by 3 bases, leaving 16 bases between them. This CDR3 has 15 residues. Germline assignment: CDR1 SQVTM and CDR2 ANQGSEA.

This clone came up once. The chain combines TRBV6-1 with TRBJ2-7; a weak D match, TRBD1 (5 bases). Per germline, CDR1 MNHNS and CDR2 SASEGT. The V gene lost 2 bases and the J gene lost 0 bases, with 8 bases spanning the gap. The CDR3 has 14 residues. The CDR3 is CASSEQGVSYEQYF. CDR3 nucleotide sequence: TGTGCCAGCAGTGAACAAGGGGTCTCCTACGAGCAGTACTTC.

The CDR3 spells CASSSGTGIAEAFF. For the CDR3, the DNA is TGTGCCAGTAGCTCCGGGACAGGGATCGCTGAAGCTTTCTTT. The chain couples TRBV19 to TRBJ1-1, with 9 nucleotides matching TRBD1. CDR1 and CDR2 (germline): LNHDA, SQIVND (reference sequence). This CDR3 is built from 14 residues. V was clipped by 6 bases and J by 6 bases; unmatched bases: 8.

V is TRBV6-1 and J is TRBJ1-2, with D hard to call. Germline CDR1 MNHNS, CDR2 SASEGT. The length of the CDR3 is 13 residues. V lost 6 bases and J 8 bases, leaving 16 bases between the germline ends. The CDR3 loop reads CASRRLNEGGYTF. The CDR3 DNA follows: TGTGCCAGCAGGCGACTCAATGAGGGAGGCTACACCTTC.

V is TRBV12-1 and J is TRBJ1-6; the DNA was not compared with TRBD1, the D call given in the table. TRBV12-1 is listed as a pseudogene. The CDR3 covers 15 residues. The CDR3 DNA follows: TGTGCCAGCTCCCTCCTGGGGACAGTTAATTCACCCCTCCACTTT. Translated: CASSLLGTVNSPLHF.

This chain connects TRBV3-1 (or the pseudogene TRBV3-2) to TRBJ2-3; the D gene is possibly TRBD1 (5 bases). The V end was cut by 4 bases, the J end by 1 base, with 12 bases between. From germline, CDR1 is LGHDT and CDR2 YNNKEL (reference sequence). The CDR3 is 15 residues long. The CDR3 bases are TGTGCCAGCAGCCCTCTCCAGGGTGGCACAGATACGCAGTATTTT. Translated, it gives CASSPLQGGTDTQYF.

The gene calls are TRBV27 and TRBJ2-2; D gene uncertain. This CDR3 is 12 amino acids long. Trimming left V 9 bases short and J 3 bases short, with 8 bases between. The germline V gene encodes CDR1 MNHEY and CDR2 SMNVEV (reference sequence). CDR3 nucleotide sequence: TGTGCCAGTCGCGATTACACCGGGGAGCTGTTTTTT. Its translation: CASRDYTGELFF.

V gene TRBV5-4 combines with J gene TRBJ2-2; no clear D gene. The V end was cut by 3 bases, the J end by 4 bases, with 10 bases between. Germline loops: CDR1 SGHNT, CDR2 YYREEE (reference sequence). CDR3 length equals 14 residues. The CDR3 spells CASSSIFGTGELFF. The CDR3 DNA reads TGTGCCAGCAGCTCGATTTTCGGCACCGGGGAGCTGTTTTTT.

The chain links TRBV5-4 to TRBJ2-7, with D tentatively TRBD2 (5 bases). V lost 2 bases and J 0 bases, leaving 6 bases between the germline ends. Germline loops: CDR1 SGHNT, CDR2 YYREEE (reference sequence). This CDR3 region has 13 residues. The CDR3 loop reads CASSFGDSYEQYF. Written as DNA, the CDR3 is TGTGCCAGCAGCTTCGGGGACTCCTACGAGCAGTACTTC.

This sequence joins TRBV5-1 and TRBJ1-2; D is perhaps TRBD1 (6 bases). The germline V and J ends were trimmed by 4 bases and 5 bases, with 18 bases remaining between them. The V gene's germline CDR1 is SGHRS and CDR2 YFSETQ. The CDR3 is made up of 15 amino acids. The CDR3 here is CASSPLAGELYGYTF. CDR3 DNA: TGCGCCAGCAGCCCCCTCGCAGGGGAACTATATGGCTACACCTTC.

The chain is built from TRBV3-1 (or the pseudogene TRBV3-2) and TRBJ2-5, with a possible D match to TRBD1 (5 bases). The germline gives CDR1 LGHDT, CDR2 YNNKEL (reference sequence). The CDR3 runs to 15 residues. Between the trimmed V and J ends, which lost 4 bases and 7 bases, there was a span of 19 bases. CDR3 in amino acids: CASSPRQGGYVTQYF. The CDR3 DNA follows: TGTGCCAGCAGCCCCAGGCAGGGTGGGTACGTGACCCAGTACTTC.

The CDR3 sequence is CASSDPPPETQYF. CDR3 DNA sequence: TGTGCCAGCAGTGACCCACCTCCGGAGACCCAGTACTTC. The chain employs TRBV25-1 and TRBJ2-5; no firm D call. Deletions cut 3 bases from V and 5 bases from J, with 10 bases between. The CDR3 has 13 amino acids. CDR1 is MGHDK, CDR2 SYGVNS, per germline.

This rearrangement joins TRBV27 to TRBJ1-5, with 7 bases identical to TRBD1. The CDR3 has 14 amino acids. V trimming: 6 bases; J trimming: 4 bases; junction bases outside the gene matches: 6. The germline gives CDR1 MNHEY, CDR2 SMNVEV (reference sequence). The CDR3 region has the DNA TGTGCCAGCAGCGACAGGGCGTTGAATCAGCCCCAGCATTTT. Translation: CASSDRALNQPQHF.

This clone showed up just a few times. Other DNA sequences within the sample encode an identical CDR3. The chain employs TRBV11-3 and TRBJ2-1; D remains ambiguous. The CDR3 covers 12 residues. Germline CDR1 is SGHNT and CDR2 is YENEEA. V lost 0 bases and J 5 bases, leaving 2 bases between the germline ends. Here the CDR3 reads CASSLEDNEQFF. The CDR3 nucleotides are TGTGCCAGCAGCTTAGAAGACAATGAGCAGTTCTTC.

The chain has TRBV9 and TRBJ2-7, with 8 bases aligning to TRBD2. From germline, CDR1 is SGDLS and CDR2 YYNGEE. Unmatched junction bases numbered 3, after V lost 4 bases and J lost 0 bases. The CDR3 loop spans 14 amino acids. CDR3: CASSLSGDSYEQYF. CDR3 coding DNA: TGTGCCAGCAGCCTTAGCGGGGACTCCTACGAGCAGTACTTC. Full variable domain (rest looked up from reference TRBV9 and TRBJ2-7): DSGVTQTPKHLITATGQRVTLRCSPRSGDLSVYWYQQSLDQGLQFLIQYYNGEERAKGNILERFSAQQFPDLHSELNLSSLELGDSALYFCASSLSGDSYEQYFGPGTRLTVT.

The chain employs TRBV10-3 and TRBJ1-1; D not certain. The CDR3 spans 14 residues. The V end was cut by 2 bases, the J end by 1 base, with 8 bases between. Germline V gene data show CDR1 as ENHRY and CDR2 as SYGVKD. The CDR3 is CAISENAPNTEAFF. CDR3 DNA: TGTGCCATCAGTGAGAATGCCCCGAACACTGAAGCTTTCTTT.

This chain links TRBV7-9 with TRBJ2-5; 7 bases are shared with TRBD1. The trim removed 1 base at V and 5 bases at J, leaving 4 bases unmatched. The CDR3 covers 14 residues. Germline-derived CDR1 and CDR2 are SEHNR and FQNEAQ (reference sequence). This chain's CDR3 is CASSLERGQETQYF. The CDR3 DNA reads as TGTGCCAGCAGCTTAGAGAGGGGACAGGAGACCCAGTACTTC.